These 9 T cell receptor beta chains were sequenced from one sample in a study of Graves' ophthalmopathy and Graves' hyperthyroidism. TCR beta CDR3 amplification used RNA transcripts. RT-PCR with HTBI primers came first, then second-round multiplex PCR. Each CDR3 protein is one row after TCRdb ran MiXCR on the multiplex PCR reads. This sample has hundreds of thousands of distinct CDR3 sequences; around 42% occur once, and the top ten carry around half. Source material: peripheral blood. Receptor source: an adult man with Graves' ophthalmopathy.

This clonotype was counted many times. The chain is built from TRBV10-2 and TRBJ1-2; D is unresolved. This CDR3 region has 14 residues. Trimming shortened V by 3 bases and J by 5 bases, and 13 bases separated the two germline ends. The V gene's germline CDR1 is WSHSY and CDR2 SAAADI. In DNA form, the CDR3 reads TGCGCCAGCAGTGACTTAGGATCCTATTATGGCTACACCTTC. Translation: CASSDLGSYYGYTF.

This clonotype came up once. This rearrangement joins TRBV29-1 to TRBJ2-5; 14 bases line up with TRBD2. The CDR3 totals 18 residues. CDR1 and CDR2 from the germline V gene are SQVTM and ANQGSEA. After removal of 5 bases from V and 5 bases from J, the junction contained 16 bases not matched to a gene. In DNA, the CDR3 is TGCAGCGTTCCCACGACTAGCGGGAGGGCCGGGTACGAGGAGACCCAGTACTTC. This gives the protein CSVPTTSGRAGYEETQYF.

As to this clonotype: The CDR3 end shows no conserved phenylalanine or tryptophan, and so a read error is likely. The chain recombines TRBV7-9 with TRBJ1-1; D remains ambiguous. CDR3 length: 16 residues. The V end was cut by 1 base, the J end by 1 base, with 13 bases between. Germline CDR1 and CDR2: SEHNR and FQNEAQ (reference sequence). CDR3 nucleotide sequence: TGTGCCAGCAGCTTAGGCCGGGGAAGGGCGAACACTGAAGCTTTCTCT. Residues: CASSLGRGRANTEAFS.

This clonotype was counted at least ten times. The CDR3 bases are TGTGCCACCAGTGGGGCATATAGCAATCAGCCCCAGCATTTT. This encodes CATSGAYSNQPQHF. The genes are TRBV24-1 and TRBJ1-5; D remains ambiguous. Germline CDR1 KGHDR, CDR2 SFDVKD. CDR3 length: 14 amino acids. Trimming took off 5 bases at V and 0 bases at J, with 7 bases between the two ends.

The genes are TRBV2 and TRBJ1-4, with D hard to call. V lost 1 base and J lost 7, with 7 bases in between. The CDR3 consists of 13 residues. Germline V lookup: CDR1 SNHLY, CDR2 FYNNEI. As DNA, the CDR3 is TGTGCCAGCAGTGAAGGGCGGCTTGAAAAACTGTTTTTT. As protein: CASSEGRLEKLFF.

The chain couples TRBV4-1 to TRBJ1-5, with no clear D. Germline V gene lookup returns CDR1 MGHRA and CDR2 YSYEKL. V lost 0 bases and J 0 bases, leaving 6 bases between the germline ends. CDR3 length equals 15 residues. The CDR3 sequence: CASSQESYSNQPQHF. CDR3 nucleotides: TGCGCCAGCAGCCAAGAGAGTTATAGCAATCAGCCCCAGCATTTT.

The rearrangement joins TRBV7-3 to TRBJ1-6; D call uncertain. Germline CDR1 and CDR2: SGHTA and FQGTGA. Trimming pared 2 bases from V and 6 bases from J, leaving 8 bases between. The CDR3 spans 14 residues. The CDR3 protein is CASSLDYSNSPLHF. The DNA of the CDR3 is TGTGCCAGCAGCTTAGACTACAGTAATTCACCCCTCCACTTT.

This clonotype occurred a few times. The chain is built from TRBV7-6 and TRBJ2-5; TRBD2 matches 7 bases. Germline CDR1 is SGHVS and CDR2 is FNYEAQ. J gave up 9 bases and V 8 bases, and 9 bases lay outside the gene matches. The CDR3 is 12 residues long. The CDR3 here is CASGALRGAQYF. The CDR3 nucleotides read TGTGCCAGCGGTGCCCTCCGGGGGGCCCAGTACTTC.

The V and J genes are TRBV20-1 and TRBJ1-1; D unresolved. CDR1 and CDR2 (germline): DFQATT, SNEGSKA (reference sequence). V was clipped by 0 bases and J by 4 bases, with 12 bases between them. This CDR3 contains 14 residues. CDR3 region: CSARDPGRVTEAFF. The CDR3 region has the DNA TGCAGTGCTAGAGATCCGGGGAGGGTCACTGAAGCTTTCTTT.